These T cell receptor beta chains were read from a single sample in a study of OX40 agonist ivuxolimab in advanced cancers. Sequenced by immunoSEQ multiplex PCR; TCRdb stores in-frame clones only, minus some. This table holds some 35,000 clones, 70% to 85% found once. This sample comprised CD4+ or CD8+ T cells sorted from blood, obtained in a trial of the OX40 agonist ivuxolimab. Receptors were obtained from an adult with an advanced solid tumor such as melanoma, head and neck, liver or kidney cancer. The CDR3 runs from the conserved cysteine through the conserved F or W. D genes are given only for firm matches. Size is stated for part of the rows, as once, few or many counts, or as a class when the clone is expanded.

J gene: TRBJ1-1
D gene: TRBD1
clone size: NA
V gene: TRBV27
CDR3 DNA: TGTGCCAGCAGTAAAGACAGGGAGGGGAAGAACACTGAAGCTTTCTTT
CDR3 protein: CASSKDREGKNTEAFF

J gene: TRBJ1-1
D gene: TRBD1
clone size: NA
V gene: TRBV6-6
CDR3 DNA: TGTGCCAGCAGTATTTCGACAGGGGTCCTTTACACTGAAGCTTTCTTT
CDR3 protein: CASSISTGVLYTEAFF

J gene: TRBJ1-1
D gene: NA
clone size: NA
V gene: TRBV7-2
CDR3 DNA: TGTGCCAGCAGCTCCGACGCTAACACTGAAGCTTTCTTT
CDR3 protein: CASSSDANTEAFF

J gene: TRBJ2-5
D gene: NA
clone size: few
V gene: TRBV30
CDR3 DNA: TGTGCCTGGAGGGATACAGAGTACGTCCAAGAGACCCAGTACTTC
CDR3 protein: CAWRDTEYVQETQYF

J gene: TRBJ2-1
D gene: TRBD2
clone size: NA
V gene: TRBV7-2
CDR3 DNA: TGTGCCAGCAGCCAGCTAGCGGGGGAGGGTAATGAGCAGTTCTTC
CDR3 protein: CASSQLAGEGNEQFF

J gene: TRBJ2-2
D gene: NA
clone size: NA
V gene: TRBV27
CDR3 DNA: TGTGCCAGCAGTTTCCGGACAAACACCGGGGAGCTGTTTTTT
CDR3 protein: CASSFRTNTGELFF

J gene: TRBJ2-5
D gene: TRBD2
clone size: NA
V gene: TRBV7-9
CDR3 DNA: TGTGCCAGCAGTTTCCCTTGGGGGGGGCAAGAGACCCAGTACTTC
CDR3 protein: CASSFPWGGQETQYF

J gene: TRBJ2-3
D gene: TRBD1
clone size: NA
V gene: TRBV29-1
CDR3 DNA: TGCAGCGTTGTGTCGGACAGGGGCATAGATACGCAGTATTTT
CDR3 protein: CSVVSDRGIDTQYF

J gene: TRBJ1-1
D gene: TRBD1
clone size: few
V gene: TRBV2
CDR3 DNA: TGTGCCAGCAGTGTTTCCGTCGACAGGGATTCCCCAGAAACTGAAGCTTTCTTT
CDR3 protein: CASSVSVDRDSPETEAFF

J gene: TRBJ2-1
D gene: TRBD1
clone size: NA
V gene: TRBV25-1
CDR3 DNA: TGTGCCAGCAGTATTGATGCAGGGGGAAATGAGCAGTTCTTC
CDR3 protein: CASSIDAGGNEQFF

J gene: TRBJ1-4
D gene: TRBD1
clone size: NA
V gene: TRBV7-2
CDR3 DNA: TGTGCCAGCAGCTTGGGACAGGGGAGTGAAAAACTGTTTTTT
CDR3 protein: CASSLGQGSEKLFF

J gene: TRBJ2-4
D gene: NA
clone size: NA
V gene: TRBV18
CDR3 DNA: TGTGCCAGCTCACCAGGCTCAGACAAAAACATTCAGTACTTC
CDR3 protein: CASSPGSDKNIQYF

J gene: TRBJ1-4
D gene: NA
clone size: once
V gene: TRBV12-5
CDR3 DNA: TGTGCTAGTGGTCCCGGACAGAGCCTTAATGAAAAACTGTTTTTT
CDR3 protein: CASGPGQSLNEKLFF

J gene: TRBJ1-1
D gene: NA
clone size: NA
V gene: TRBV19
CDR3 DNA: TGTGCCAGCCACCGGCTAGAGGGAAACACTGAAGCTTTCTTT
CDR3 protein: CASHRLEGNTEAFF

J gene: TRBJ2-3
D gene: NA
clone size: NA
V gene: TRBV5-1
CDR3 DNA: TGCGCCAGCAGCTTCGGAGGCACAGATACGCAGTATTTT
CDR3 protein: CASSFGGTDTQYF

J gene: TRBJ1-6
D gene: TRBD1
clone size: once
V gene: TRBV6-5
CDR3 DNA: TGTGCCAGCAAGACAGGGTCTGGTAATTCACCCCTCCACTTT
CDR3 protein: CASKTGSGNSPLHF

J gene: TRBJ2-5
D gene: NA
clone size: NA
V gene: TRBV21-1
CDR3 DNA: TGTGCCAGCAGCGGCAGGGAATCCCGACAAAGGGAGTGTCGAGGGAAAGAGACCCAGTACTTC
CDR3 protein: CASSGRESRQRECRGKETQYF

J gene: TRBJ1-2
D gene: NA
clone size: few
V gene: TRBV7-3
CDR3 DNA: TGTGCCAGCAGCTCAAGGGGGGATGGCAGGGCCCCCAGGGACTATGGCTACACCTTC
CDR3 protein: CASSSRGDGRAPRDYGYTF

J gene: TRBJ2-5
D gene: TRBD2
clone size: once
V gene: TRBV18
CDR3 DNA: TGTGCCAGCTCACCCCGGCCGAGGGGAGGGGAGACCCAGTACTTC
CDR3 protein: CASSPRPRGGETQYF

J gene: TRBJ1-2
D gene: NA
clone size: NA
V gene: TRBV5-8
CDR3 DNA: TGTGCCAGCAGCTTGGTGGAGGGGCTTTCTGGCTACACCTTC
CDR3 protein: CASSLVEGLSGYTF

J gene: TRBJ2-1
D gene: NA
clone size: NA
V gene: TRBV7-2
CDR3 DNA: TGTGCCAGCAGCTTTCAGTCAGGCGACAATGAGCAGTTCTTC
CDR3 protein: CASSFQSGDNEQFF

J gene: TRBJ1-1
D gene: NA
clone size: NA
V gene: TRBV11-2
CDR3 DNA: TGTGCCAGCAGCTTAGCCGGGAACACTGAAGCTTTCTTT
CDR3 protein: CASSLAGNTEAFF

J gene: TRBJ1-2
D gene: NA
clone size: NA
V gene: TRBV6-5
CDR3 DNA: TGTGCCAGCAGTTCGGGAATCTATGGCTACACCTTC
CDR3 protein: CASSSGIYGYTF

J gene: TRBJ2-5
D gene: NA
clone size: NA
V gene: TRBV5-8
CDR3 DNA: TGTGCCAGCAGCTTGGTGATCGGCAGCGCGGGGACCCAGTACTTC
CDR3 protein: CASSLVIGSAGTQYF

J gene: TRBJ2-5
D gene: NA
clone size: NA
V gene: TRBV19
CDR3 DNA: TGTGCCAACAAGGGGGGCCAAGAGACCCAGTACTTC
CDR3 protein: CANKGGQETQYF

J gene: TRBJ1-1
D gene: TRBD1
clone size: NA
V gene: TRBV6-5
CDR3 DNA: TGTGCCAGCAGTTACTCAGTGACAGGGGGCTTTGAAGCTTTCTTT
CDR3 protein: CASSYSVTGGFEAFF

J gene: TRBJ1-1
D gene: NA
clone size: NA
V gene: TRBV2
CDR3 DNA: TGTGCCAGCAGTAGAACAGTGAACACTGAAGCTTTCTTT
CDR3 protein: CASSRTVNTEAFF

J gene: TRBJ1-1
D gene: NA
clone size: NA
V gene: TRBV6-1
CDR3 DNA: TGTGCCAGCAGTGAATTGACGAACACTGAAGCTTTCTTT
CDR3 protein: CASSELTNTEAFF

J gene: TRBJ1-2
D gene: NA
clone size: NA
V gene: TRBV4-1
CDR3 DNA: TGCGCCAGCAGCCAAGAAGGAACAGGGTTGCATGGCTACACCTTC
CDR3 protein: CASSQEGTGLHGYTF

J gene: TRBJ2-5
D gene: NA
clone size: few
V gene: TRBV9
CDR3 DNA: TGTGCCAGCAGCCCCTTTGGCAGTAAAGAGACCCAGTACTTC
CDR3 protein: CASSPFGSKETQYF

J gene: TRBJ2-6
D gene: NA
clone size: NA
V gene: TRBV5-1
CDR3 DNA: TGCGCCAGCAGCTTGGCTAACTCTGGGGCCAACGTCCTGACTTTC
CDR3 protein: CASSLANSGANVLTF

J gene: TRBJ1-2
D gene: NA
clone size: many
V gene: TRBV7-2
CDR3 DNA: TGTGCCAGCCACCTAAGCGGGGGCGCTGGCTACACCTTC
CDR3 protein: CASHLSGGAGYTF

J gene: TRBJ1-2
D gene: NA
clone size: few
V gene: TRBV4-1
CDR3 DNA: TGCGCCAGCAGCCAAGATCAGGGGAGCTACACCTTC
CDR3 protein: CASSQDQGSYTF